Listed below are T cell receptor beta chains from one sample, sequenced in a study of T cells after somatic rescue of genetic block. Profiling relied on immunoSEQ multiplex PCR, and the TCRdb table lists in-frame clones only, not all of them. This sample has tens of thousands of clones; roughly 91% occur once, and the top ten carry about 3%. The material sequenced was peripheral blood mononuclear cells (PBMCs). These receptors came from a man aged 30 to 39. CDR3s include the opening cysteine and the closing phenylalanine or tryptophan. The D gene is left open where the match is weak. Where a row states a size, it is once, few, many or the class of an expanded clone; other rows omit it.

V,J,length,size,D,CDR3,DNA
TRBV5-4,TRBJ2-1,15,NA,TRBD2,CASSLATSAYNEQFF,TGTGCCAGCAGCTTGGCGACTAGCGCATACAATGAGCAGTTCTTC
TRBV11-2,TRBJ1-1,16,NA,NA,CASSFRQLAMNTEAFF,TGTGCCAGCAGCTTTAGACAGTTGGCCATGAACACTGAAGCTTTCTTT
TRBV28,TRBJ2-2,16,once,NA,CASSKLRDTNTGELFF,TGTGCCAGCAGTAAACTCCGGGACACCAACACCGGGGAGCTGTTTTTT
TRBV2,TRBJ2-7,13,NA,NA,CASRRDNSYEQYF,TGTGCCAGCCGCCGGGACAACTCCTACGAGCAGTACTTC
TRBV11-1,TRBJ2-7,15,once,TRBD2,CASSLDPRGAYEQYF,TGTGCCAGCAGCTTAGACCCCCGGGGGGCCTACGAGCAGTACTTC
TRBV7-9,TRBJ2-7,13,NA,NA,CASSLTGVGEQYF,TGTGCCAGCAGCTTAACGGGAGTGGGCGAGCAGTACTTC
TRBV27,TRBJ2-7,13,NA,NA,CASSLAGTYEQYF,TGTGCCAGCAGTTTAGCGGGAACCTACGAGCAGTACTTC
TRBV4-2,TRBJ2-3,13,NA,NA,CASASAATDTQYF,TGTGCAAGCGCGAGCGCGGCCACAGATACGCAGTATTTT
TRBV11-2,TRBJ1-4,16,NA,TRBD1,CASSPGQGATNEKLFF,TGTGCCAGCAGCCCCGGACAGGGGGCAACTAATGAAAAACTGTTTTTT
TRBV4-1,TRBJ2-5,18,NA,TRBD2,CASSHWTSGGAILETQYF,TGCGCCAGCAGCCACTGGACTAGCGGGGGGGCCATTCTCGAGACCCAGTACTTC
TRBV21-1,TRBJ1-5,17,NA,NA,CASSKRDRRRNYQPQHF,TGTGCCAGCAGCAAAAGGGACAGGCGGCGAAATTATCAGCCCCAGCATTTT
TRBV7-8,TRBJ2-3,14,NA,NA,CASSYGQNTDTQYF,TGTGCCAGCAGCTATGGACAGAACACAGATACGCAGTATTTT
TRBV5-1,TRBJ1-1,13,NA,NA,CASRYLSGTEAFF,TGCGCCAGCAGATACCTCAGCGGCACTGAAGCTTTCTTT
TRBV4-1,TRBJ1-2,18,NA,TRBD1,CASSQGRQGMRRDYGYTF,TGCGCCAGCAGCCAGGGAAGACAGGGAATGAGGAGAGACTATGGCTACACCTTC
TRBV4-3,TRBJ2-1,20,NA,TRBD2,CASSQDPVTSGRARGYEQFF,TGCGCCAGCAGCCAAGATCCGGTGACTAGCGGGAGGGCCAGGGGTTATGAGCAGTTCTTC
TRBV5-4,TRBJ2-7,15,NA,TRBD2,CASMGTSGGRDEQYF,TGTGCCAGCATGGGGACTAGCGGGGGCCGGGACGAGCAGTACTTC